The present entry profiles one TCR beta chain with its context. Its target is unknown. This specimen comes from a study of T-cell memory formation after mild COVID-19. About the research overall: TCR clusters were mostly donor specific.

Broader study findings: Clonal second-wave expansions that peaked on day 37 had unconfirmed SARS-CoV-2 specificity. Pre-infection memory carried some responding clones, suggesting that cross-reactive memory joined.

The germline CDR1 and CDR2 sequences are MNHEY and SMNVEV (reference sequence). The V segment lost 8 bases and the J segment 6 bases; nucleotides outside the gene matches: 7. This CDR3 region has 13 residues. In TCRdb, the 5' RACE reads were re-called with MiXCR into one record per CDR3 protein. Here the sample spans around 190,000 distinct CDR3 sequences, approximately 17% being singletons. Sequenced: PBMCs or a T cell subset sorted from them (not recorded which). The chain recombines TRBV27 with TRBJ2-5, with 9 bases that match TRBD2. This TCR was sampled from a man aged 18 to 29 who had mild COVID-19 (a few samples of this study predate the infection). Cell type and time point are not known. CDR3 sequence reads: CASSGLAGQTQYF. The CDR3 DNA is TGTGCCAGCTCGGGGCTAGCGGGGCAGACCCAGTACTTC.